This TCR beta chain comes out of a study of control samples from healthy donors and cancer patients. The CDR3 has 10 residues. Trimming cost V 6 bases and J 5 bases, with 4 bases left between them. The V gene's germline CDR1 is SGHTS and CDR2 YDEGEE. Clones were sequenced by immunoSEQ multiplex PCR, and TCRdb holds only the in-frame ones, with some missing. The sample includes around 71,000 clones, approximately 90% seen only once; the top ten take roughly 1.2%. The source material was PBMCs. The chain combines TRBV5-8 with TRBJ2-3, with no clear D. The clonotype was recovered from a woman aged 45 to 65 with colorectal cancer. CDR3 DNA: TGTGCCAGCATCCTAGATACGCAGTATTTT. Its translation: CASILDTQYF.